This T cell receptor beta chain came from a study of identical twins. Study conclusions and caveats: The more abundant beta clonotypes in cord blood had fewer insertions, and memory repertoires did not show this. Monozygotic twin pairs showed more out-of-frame TCR alpha sharing than models estimated.

cDNA molecules carried unique molecular identifiers, and template switching added a universal primer site. TCRdb redid the calling of the 5' RACE reads with MiXCR, one entry per CDR3 protein. Found here are approximately 630,000 distinct CDR3 sequences, just over 7% of them singletons; the top ten hold 1.6%. This clonotype was observed a handful of times. The antigen remains unidentified. From germline, CDR1 is MNHNS and CDR2 SASEGT. The CDR3 extends over 14 amino acids. The ends were cut back, 5 bases at V and 7 bases at J, with 17 bases in the middle. The same sample was also studied in work on yellow fever vaccine responses in identical twins.

Sequencing input: PBMCs. This clonotype was obtained from a woman between 18 and 29 years old in good health. V and J are TRBV6-1 and TRBJ1-2; D possibly corresponds to TRBD1 (6 bases). CDR3 in amino acids: CASSQIQGRGGYTF. In DNA form, the CDR3 reads TGTGCCAGCAGTCAGATACAGGGAAGAGGTGGCTACACCTTC.